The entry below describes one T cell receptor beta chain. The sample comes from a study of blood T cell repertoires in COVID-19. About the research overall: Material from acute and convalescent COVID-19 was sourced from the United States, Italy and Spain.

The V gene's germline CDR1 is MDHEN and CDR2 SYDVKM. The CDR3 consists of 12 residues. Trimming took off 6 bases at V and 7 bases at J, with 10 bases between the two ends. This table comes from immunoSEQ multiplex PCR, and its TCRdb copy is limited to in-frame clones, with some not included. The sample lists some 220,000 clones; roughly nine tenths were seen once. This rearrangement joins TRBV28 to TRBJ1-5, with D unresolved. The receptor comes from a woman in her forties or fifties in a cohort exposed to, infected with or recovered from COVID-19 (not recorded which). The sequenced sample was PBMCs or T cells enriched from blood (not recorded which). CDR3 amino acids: CASRRGRQPQHF. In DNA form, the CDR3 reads TGTGCCAGCAGGCGGGGTAGGCAGCCCCAGCATTTT.